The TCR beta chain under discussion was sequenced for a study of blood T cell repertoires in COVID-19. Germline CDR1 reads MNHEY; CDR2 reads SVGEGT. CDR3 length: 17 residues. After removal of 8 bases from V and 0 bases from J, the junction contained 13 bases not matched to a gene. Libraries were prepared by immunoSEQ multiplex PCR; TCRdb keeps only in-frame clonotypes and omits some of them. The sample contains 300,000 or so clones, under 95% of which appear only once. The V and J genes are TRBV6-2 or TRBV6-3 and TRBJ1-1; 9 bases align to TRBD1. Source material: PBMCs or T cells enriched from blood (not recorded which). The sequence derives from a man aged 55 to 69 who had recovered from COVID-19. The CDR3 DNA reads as TGTGCCAGCTGCCTACCGGGACAGGGTTTGGTGAACACTGAAGCTTTCTTT. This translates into CASCLPGQGLVNTEAFF.